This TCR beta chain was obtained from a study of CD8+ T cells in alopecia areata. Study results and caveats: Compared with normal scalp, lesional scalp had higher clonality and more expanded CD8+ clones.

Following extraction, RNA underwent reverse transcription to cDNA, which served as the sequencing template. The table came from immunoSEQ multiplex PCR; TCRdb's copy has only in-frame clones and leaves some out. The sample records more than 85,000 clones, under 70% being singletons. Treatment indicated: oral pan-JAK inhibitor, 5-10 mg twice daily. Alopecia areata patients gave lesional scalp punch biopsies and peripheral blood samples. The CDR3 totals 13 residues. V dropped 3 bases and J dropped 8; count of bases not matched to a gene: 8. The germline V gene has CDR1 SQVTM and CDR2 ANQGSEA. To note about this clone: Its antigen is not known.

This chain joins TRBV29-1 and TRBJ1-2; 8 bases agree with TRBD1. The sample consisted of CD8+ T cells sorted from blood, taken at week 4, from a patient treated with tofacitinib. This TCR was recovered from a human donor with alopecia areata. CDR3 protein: CSVDSQGARGYTF. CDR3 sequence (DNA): TGCAGCGTTGATTCGCAGGGGGCTAGGGGCTACACCTTC.